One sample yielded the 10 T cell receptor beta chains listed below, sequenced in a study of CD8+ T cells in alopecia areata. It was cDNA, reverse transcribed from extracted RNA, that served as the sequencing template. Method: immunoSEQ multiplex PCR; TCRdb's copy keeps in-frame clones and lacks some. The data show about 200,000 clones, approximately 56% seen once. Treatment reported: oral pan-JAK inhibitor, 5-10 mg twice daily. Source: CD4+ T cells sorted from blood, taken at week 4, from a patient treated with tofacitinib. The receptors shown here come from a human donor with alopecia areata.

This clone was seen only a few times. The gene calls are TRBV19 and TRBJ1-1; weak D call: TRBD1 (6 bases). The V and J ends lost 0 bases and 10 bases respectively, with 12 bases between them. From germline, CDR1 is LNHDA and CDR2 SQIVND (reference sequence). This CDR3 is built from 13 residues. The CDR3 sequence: CASSIDPGGRAFF. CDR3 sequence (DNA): TGTGCCAGTAGTATAGATCCGGGGGGCCGAGCTTTCTTT. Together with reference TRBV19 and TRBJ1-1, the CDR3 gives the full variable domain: DGGITQSPKYLFRKEGQNVTLSCEQNLNHDAMYWYRQDPGQGLRLIYYSQIVNDFQKGDIAEGYSVSREKKESFPLTVTSAQKNPTAFYLCASSIDPGGRAFFGQGTRLTVV.

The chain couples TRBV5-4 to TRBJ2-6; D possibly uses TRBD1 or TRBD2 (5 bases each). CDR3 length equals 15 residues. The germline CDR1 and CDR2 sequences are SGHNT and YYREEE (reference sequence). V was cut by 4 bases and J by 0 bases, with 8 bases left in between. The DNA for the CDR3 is TGTGCCAGCAGCCCTGGGGGCTCTGGGGCCAACGTCCTGACTTTC. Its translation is CASSPGGSGANVLTF. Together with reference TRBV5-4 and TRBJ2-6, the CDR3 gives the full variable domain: ETGVTQSPTHLIKTRGQQVTLRCSSQSGHNTVSWYQQALGQGPQFIFQYYREEENGRGNFPPRFSGLQFPNYSSELNVNALELDDSALYLCASSPGGSGANVLTFGAGSRLTVL.

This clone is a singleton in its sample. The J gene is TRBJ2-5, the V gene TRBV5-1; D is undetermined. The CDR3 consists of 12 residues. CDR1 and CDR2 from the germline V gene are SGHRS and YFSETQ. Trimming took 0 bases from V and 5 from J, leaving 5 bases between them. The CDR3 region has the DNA TGCGCCAGCAGCTTGGGGGTTGAGACCCAGTACTTC. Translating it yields CASSLGVETQYF.

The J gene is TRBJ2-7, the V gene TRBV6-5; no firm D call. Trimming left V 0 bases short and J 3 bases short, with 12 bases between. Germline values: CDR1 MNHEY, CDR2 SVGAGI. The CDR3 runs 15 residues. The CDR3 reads CASSYSNLGFYEQYF. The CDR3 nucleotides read TGTGCCAGCAGTTACTCGAATCTGGGGTTCTACGAGCAGTACTTC.

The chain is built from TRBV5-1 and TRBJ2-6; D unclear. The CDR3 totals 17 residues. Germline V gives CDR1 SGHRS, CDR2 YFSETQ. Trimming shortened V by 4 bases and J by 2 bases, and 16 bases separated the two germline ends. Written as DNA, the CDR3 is TGCGCCAGCAGCCCCCTTTCACCTATCCCTGGGGCCAACGTCCTGACTTTC. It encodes CASSPLSPIPGANVLTF.

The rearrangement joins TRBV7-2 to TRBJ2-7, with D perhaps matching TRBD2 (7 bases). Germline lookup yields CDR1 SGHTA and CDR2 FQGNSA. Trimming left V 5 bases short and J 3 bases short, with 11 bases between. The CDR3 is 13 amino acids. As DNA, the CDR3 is TGTGCCAGCAGCATCGGGGGGCTCTACGAGCAGTACTTC. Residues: CASSIGGLYEQYF.

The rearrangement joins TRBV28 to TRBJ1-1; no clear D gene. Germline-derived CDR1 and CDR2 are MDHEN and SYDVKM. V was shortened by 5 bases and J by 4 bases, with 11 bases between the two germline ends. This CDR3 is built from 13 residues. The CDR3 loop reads CASSTPRSTEAFF. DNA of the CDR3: TGTGCCAGCAGTACGCCTCGGAGCACTGAAGCTTTCTTT.

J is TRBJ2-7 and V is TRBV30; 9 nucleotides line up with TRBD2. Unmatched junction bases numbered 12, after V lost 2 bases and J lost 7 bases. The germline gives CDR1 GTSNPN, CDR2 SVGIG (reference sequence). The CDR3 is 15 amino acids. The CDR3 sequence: CAWSPLAGLTGEQYF. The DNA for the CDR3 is TGTGCCTGGAGTCCCCTAGCGGGGCTTACGGGGGAGCAGTACTTC.

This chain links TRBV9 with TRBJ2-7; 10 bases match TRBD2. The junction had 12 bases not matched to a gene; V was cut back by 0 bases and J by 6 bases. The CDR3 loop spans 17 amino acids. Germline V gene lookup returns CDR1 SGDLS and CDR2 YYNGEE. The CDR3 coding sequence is TGTGCCAGCAGCGTAGCGGCGAGCGGGGGGGCTTCGGGCGAGCAGTACTTC. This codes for CASSVAASGGASGEQYF.

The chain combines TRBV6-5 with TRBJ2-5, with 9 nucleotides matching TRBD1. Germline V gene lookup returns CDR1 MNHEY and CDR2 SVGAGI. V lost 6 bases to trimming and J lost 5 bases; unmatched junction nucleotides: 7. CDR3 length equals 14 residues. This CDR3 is CASSRGTGSETQYF. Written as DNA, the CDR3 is TGTGCCAGCAGCCGCGGGACAGGGAGCGAGACCCAGTACTTC.